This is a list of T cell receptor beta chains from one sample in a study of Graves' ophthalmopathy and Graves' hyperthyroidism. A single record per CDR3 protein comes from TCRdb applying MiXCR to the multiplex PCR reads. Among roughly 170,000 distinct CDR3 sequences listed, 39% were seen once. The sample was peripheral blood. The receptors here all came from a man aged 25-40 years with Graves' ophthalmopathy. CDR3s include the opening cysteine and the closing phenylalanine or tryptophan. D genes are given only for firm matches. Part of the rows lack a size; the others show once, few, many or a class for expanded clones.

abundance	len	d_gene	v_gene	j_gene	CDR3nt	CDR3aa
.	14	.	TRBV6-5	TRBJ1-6	TGTGCCAGCAGTTATTGGCAGAATAATTCACCCCTCCACTTT	CASSYWQNNSPLHF
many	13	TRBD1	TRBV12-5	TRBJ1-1	TGTGCTAGTGGTCGCCGGGACAGTCGGGTAACTTTCTTT	CASGRRDSRVTFF
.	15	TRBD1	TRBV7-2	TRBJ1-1	TGTGCCAGCAGCTACACAGGGGTTGGGAACACTGAAGCTTTCTTT	CASSYTGVGNTEAFF
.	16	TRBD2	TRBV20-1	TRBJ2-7	TGCAGTGCTGCCCCCGTACTAGCGGGAGGTATGTACGAGCAGTACTTC	CSAAPVLAGGMYEQYF
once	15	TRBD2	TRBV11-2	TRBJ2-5	TGTGCCAGCAGCTTAGTTGGGCGGGAGAAAGAGACCCAGTACTTC	CASSLVGREKETQYF
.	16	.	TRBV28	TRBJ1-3	TGTGCCAGCAGTTCCGGACGTGGGGGCTCTGGAAACACCATATATTTT	CASSSGRGGSGNTIYF
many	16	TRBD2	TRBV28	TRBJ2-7	TGTGCCAGCAGTCCCCAATTACGGGACTATTCCTACGAGCAGTACTTC	CASSPQLRDYSYEQYF
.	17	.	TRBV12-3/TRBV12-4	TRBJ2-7	TGTGCCAGCAGTTTAGCGTACGTCGGCAGGAGCTCCTACGAGCAGTACTTC	CASSLAYVGRSSYEQYF
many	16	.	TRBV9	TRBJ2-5	TGTGCCAGCAGCGTAGATGGTAGCGTACGAAAAGAGACCCAGTACTTC	CASSVDGSVRKETQYF
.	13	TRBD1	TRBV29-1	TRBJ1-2	TGCAGCGCCACGACAGGGCGTACCTATGGCTACACCTTC	CSATTGRTYGYTF
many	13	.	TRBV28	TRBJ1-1	TGTGCCAGCAGCAGAAGACTGAACACTGAAGCTTTCTTT	CASSRRLNTEAFF
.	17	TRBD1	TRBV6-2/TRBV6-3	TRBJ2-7	TGTGCCAGCAGTTGGGGACAGGGCTTTCTCCTGGGGAGGGAGCAGTACTTC	CASSWGQGFLLGREQYF